This T cell receptor beta chain is from a study of blood T cell repertoires in COVID-19 (dated by TCRdb to 2018 to 2021). For context, the study as a whole: Collaborator samples came from the United States, Italy and Spain and covered acute and convalescent phases of COVID-19. The repertoires were released in a freely available public database meant as a resource for research on the immune response to SARS-CoV-2. Subjects who had been exposed to COVID-19, were actively infected with it, or had recovered from it provided the deeply sampled blood TCRbeta repertoires that made up the dataset. Where available, HLA class I and class II types were taken from metadata supplied by the sample provider and were not determined by assay-based typing. Nearly every sample came with metadata listing a de-identified subject ID, COVID-19 status, age in years and sex. The material from the prospective study consisted of cDNA or gDNA derived from T cells, B-cell-depleted T cells, or PBMCs. The samples were drawn from two sources: the first 160 participants of the ongoing ImmuneRACE study, and 1,000 to 1,500 subjects contributed by 6 global collaborators.

Participants in the prospective study were aged about 18 to 90 years, lived in under 30 United States geographic areas, and enrolled through a virtual design. In the prospective study, participants were assigned to cohorts based on the clinical history participants reported in a screening survey and a study questionnaire. Recovered participants in ImmuneRACE Cohort 3 were defined as having two consecutive negative NP/OP PCR tests, clearance from a healthcare professional, or resolution of symptoms. In the prospective study, whole blood, serum and a nasopharyngeal or oropharyngeal swab were collected from each participant by mobile phlebotomists. Prospective study participants could optionally give additional blood draws and questionnaires over an approximately 2-month period. Before DNA extraction, blood samples from the prospective study were shipped at room temperature or frozen. Based on the germline V gene, the CDR1 and CDR2 sequences are SGHTA and FQGTGA. Including the terminal cysteine and phenylalanine, the CDR3 comprises 16 residues. Solely the CDR3 DNA is kept, with 48 bases framed from the first base. From V the trimming removes 2 bases and from J it removes 6 bases, while the gene matches leave 9 bases of the junction unaccounted for.

Study-wide conclusions, independent of this receptor: How much clinical and demographic metadata was included differed by source and by participant, and the metadata was provided uncurated.

On this clone itself: Its binding antigen is unknown. Base qualities are not recorded, but no much larger clone differs from it by a single base.

TCRbeta CDR3 regions were amplified from genomic DNA by means of the immunoSEQ Assay, a bias-controlled multiplex PCR. The study's processing was this. Within the assay, amplification of reference gene primers was used to estimate how many nucleated cells each sample contained. Sequence reads were collapsed and filtered to measure the absolute abundance of every unique TCRbeta CDR3 rearrangement. For each sample, productive Simpson clonality was calculated as the square root of Simpson's diversity index over productive rearrangements. TCRdb took this table from immuneACCESS and kept in-frame rearrangements with V and J called. Such tables lack part of the clones; where checked against another copy, unresolved V genes explain under half of the gap, and the rest is unexplained. V and J calls and clone size come straight from that table; D and trimming were deduced from the DNA. The sample table records about 440,000 clones; roughly 87% of these occur just once. The top ten hold less than 0.75% of the sample.

The chain links TRBV7-3 with TRBJ2-1; TRBD2 lines up with 8 middle nucleotides. The clonotype comes from a man in his late teens or twenties who had recovered from COVID-19. The specimen was PBMCs or T cells enriched from blood (not recorded which). The DNA is TGTGCCAGCAGCTTAGTAGCCAGCGGGAGTCCCAATGAGCAGTTCTTC. It specifies CASSLVASGSPNEQFF. Here the CDR3 is joined to the reference TRBV7-3 and TRBJ2-1 genes, and the full variable domain is: GAGVSQTPSNKVTEKGKYVELRCDPISGHTALYWYRQSLGQGPEFLIYFQGTGAADDSGLPNDRFFAVRPEGSVSTLKIQRTERGDSAVYLCASSLVASGSPNEQFFGPGTRLTVL.